This T cell receptor beta chain was identified in a study of blood T cell repertoires in COVID-19. Study-level information: Acute and convalescent COVID-19 samples came from the United States, Italy and Spain. The analysed material was cDNA or gDNA that came from T cells, B-cell-depleted T cells, or PBMCs.

Libraries were prepared by immunoSEQ multiplex PCR; TCRdb keeps only in-frame clonotypes and omits some of them. The profile shows approximately 220,000 clones, 80% to 90% of them singletons. Individuals aged about 18 to 89 years were recruited from fewer than 25 US areas. The study assigned cohorts using participant-reported clinical history. A few counts support this clone. The receptor's source is a woman aged 40 to 50 with acute COVID-19. Sequencing was carried out using PBMCs or T cells enriched from blood (not recorded which).

CDR3 sequence: CASSRQVPGELFF. CDR3 nucleotides: TGTGCCAGCAGTCGACAGGTTCCCGGGGAGCTGTTTTTT. This chain connects TRBV27 to TRBJ2-2, with D perhaps matching TRBD1 (6 bases). Germline values: CDR1 MNHEY, CDR2 SMNVEV (reference sequence). The V gene lost 5 bases and the J gene lost 6 bases, with 10 bases spanning the gap. The CDR3 contains 13 residues.